These 19 T cell receptor beta chains were sequenced from one sample in a study of T cell repertoires in cytomegalovirus infection. TCRdb ran MiXCR on the reads and lists one entry per CDR3 protein. The sample carries about 57,000 distinct CDR3 sequences, 20% recorded once. No antigen is known for these receptors. Here the sequenced sample was CD8+ T cells from cultured PBMCs, taken from culture after CMV antigen stimulation. The receptors derive from a human donor in good health (CMV status not recorded). Some clones in this sample may be carry-over from other donors' samples.

The table lists this clonotype with a few counts. The V and J genes are TRBV29-1 and TRBJ2-5; D is ambiguous. V gave up 0 bases and J gave up 5 bases, with 4 bases separating them. The CDR3 totals 11 residues. In germline, CDR1 is SQVTM, CDR2 ANQGSEA. CDR3 DNA: TGCAGCGTTGAAGATCGGGAGACCCAGTACTTC. Translated, it gives CSVEDRETQYF.

In its sample, this clonotype was seen a few times. The chain employs TRBV7-8 and TRBJ1-2, with D perhaps TRBD1 (5 bases). The CDR3 is made up of 18 amino acids. V was trimmed by 5 bases and J by 0 bases, leaving 22 bases between them. Germline assignment: CDR1 SGHVS and CDR2 FQNEAQ. In nucleotides, the CDR3 is TGTGCCAGCAGCCGAGTTACAGGTGTTAGGATTTCTAACTATGGCTACACCTTC. It codes for CASSRVTGVRISNYGYTF.

The DNA of the CDR3 is TGTGCCAGCAACGGAGAAGCGGCGAATGAGCAGTTCTTC. It is translated as CASNGEAANEQFF. The chain couples TRBV7-2 to TRBJ2-1; weak D call: TRBD2 (5 bases). V was clipped by 7 bases and J by 7 bases, with 14 bases between them. The CDR3 has 13 residues. CDR1 and CDR2 (germline): SGHTA, FQGNSA.

The chain employs TRBV12-3 or TRBV12-4 and TRBJ1-2, with D unclear. This CDR3 comprises 13 residues. Trimming cost V 4 bases and J 4 bases, with 10 bases left between them. The CDR3 nucleotides are TGTGCCAGCAGTTCCGGGTCCTTCTATGGCTACACCTTC. The encoded protein is CASSSGSFYGYTF.

This clonotype was found many times. The chain uses TRBV7-9 and TRBJ1-1; D unclear. The CDR3 loop spans 13 amino acids. The germline V and J ends were trimmed by 5 bases and 6 bases, with 13 bases remaining between them. Germline values: CDR1 SEHNR, CDR2 FQNEAQ (reference sequence). CDR3 bases: TGTGCCAGCAGCCTTAGCGTGCGTCCTGAAGCTTTCTTT. Amino acid sequence: CASSLSVRPEAFF.

This clonotype was seen more than once but under ten times. The chain is built from TRBV4-1 and TRBJ2-7, with 7 nucleotides matching TRBD2. Germline CDR1 and CDR2: MGHRA and YSYEKL. V trimming: 1 base; J trimming: 2 bases; junction bases outside the gene matches: 5. The CDR3 is made up of 15 amino acids. CDR3 coding DNA: TGCGCCAGCAGCCAAGGTGGGGGGGAGCCCTACGAGCAGTACTTC. Its protein is CASSQGGGEPYEQYF.

The chain employs TRBV12-3 or TRBV12-4 and TRBJ2-3; D unresolved. Between the trimmed V and J ends, which lost 6 bases and 6 bases, there was a span of 13 bases. This CDR3 comprises 13 residues. This CDR3 is CASSPRGYDTQYF. The CDR3 region has the DNA TGTGCCAGCAGCCCACGTGGGTACGATACGCAGTATTTT.

The chain uses TRBV6-2 or TRBV6-3 and TRBJ1-4; D call uncertain. Germline CDR1 reads MNHEY; CDR2 reads SVGEGT. V lost 3 bases and J lost 5, with 10 bases in between. This CDR3 comprises 14 residues. The CDR3 is CASSYVSRNEKLFF. CDR3 bases: TGTGCCAGCAGTTATGTCAGCCGGAATGAAAAACTGTTTTTT.

The chain has TRBV7-2 and TRBJ2-3, with TRBD2 matching over 7 bases. V was clipped by 2 bases and J by 1 base; unmatched bases: 3. Germline V gene sequence: CDR1 SGHTA, CDR2 FQGNSA. This CDR3 is built from 15 residues. The CDR3 DNA sequence: TGTGCCAGCAGCTTAAGGGGAGGGGGCACAGATACGCAGTATTTT. It codes for CASSLRGGGTDTQYF. The full variable domain, with the rest looked up from reference TRBV7-2 and TRBJ2-3, is GAGVSQSPSNKVTEKGKDVELRCDPISGHTALYWYRQSLGQGLEFLIYFQGNSAPDKSGLPSDRFSAERTGGSVSTLTIQRTQQEDSAVYLCASSLRGGGTDTQYFGPGTRLTVL.

This chain uses TRBV4-3 with TRBJ2-7; possible D gene TRBD1, 7 bases. This CDR3 is 15 amino acids long. V was cut by 0 bases and J by 2 bases, with 11 bases left in between. The germline V gene has CDR1 LGHNA and CDR2 YSLEER. CDR3 region: CASSQDRGEAYEQYF. The CDR3 DNA follows: TGCGCCAGCAGCCAAGACAGGGGGGAGGCCTACGAGCAGTACTTC.

In this sample, this clonotype turned up a few times. The V gene is TRBV7-2, the J gene TRBJ1-1, with D possibly matching TRBD1 (5 bases). The CDR3 runs 15 residues. Trimming shortened V by 4 bases and J by 0 bases, and 12 bases separated the two germline ends. Per germline, CDR1 SGHTA and CDR2 FQGNSA. CDR3 nucleotide sequence: TGTGCCAGCAGCTCGCGGACAACACTGAACACTGAAGCTTTCTTT. As protein: CASSSRTTLNTEAFF.

This clonotype was seen a handful of times. V is TRBV7-2 and J is TRBJ1-6, with a weak D call TRBD1 (5 bases). CDR1 and CDR2 (germline): SGHTA, FQGNSA. The CDR3 totals 20 residues. V was cut by 1 base and J by 5 bases, with 24 bases left in between. The CDR3 loop is CASSLVPQGLRVMDNSPLHF. The CDR3 DNA is TGTGCCAGCAGCTTAGTACCTCAGGGTTTGAGAGTTATGGATAATTCACCCCTCCACTTT.

The chain couples TRBV12-5 to TRBJ2-3; D is uncertain. V was pared by 2 bases and J by 6 bases, with 6 bases between. Germline V gives CDR1 LGHNT, CDR2 FRNRAP. The CDR3 has 12 residues. CDR3 protein: CASGLLVDTQYF. CDR3 bases: TGTGCTAGTGGTTTGCTAGTCGATACGCAGTATTTT. Variable domain in full (rest from reference TRBV12-5 and TRBJ2-3): DARVTQTPRHKVTEMGQEVTMRCQPILGHNTVFWYRQTMMQGLELLAYFRNRAPLDDSGMPKDRFSAEMPDATLATLKIQPSEPRDSAVYFCASGLLVDTQYFGPGTRLTVL.

This clonotype was seen more than once but under ten times. V and J are TRBV6-5 and TRBJ1-4; 7 nucleotides agree with TRBD1. CDR1 MNHEY and CDR2 SVGAGI come from the germline V gene. Trimming removed 4 bases from V and 2 bases from J; junction bases left unmatched: 10. CDR3 length: 17 residues. The CDR3 loop reads CASSSLLTGFTNEKLFF. In DNA, the CDR3 is TGTGCCAGCAGTTCCCTCCTGACAGGGTTTACTAATGAAAAACTGTTTTTT.

The sample holds many counts of this clonotype. The V call is TRBV7-9, the J call TRBJ2-7; possibly TRBD1 or TRBD2 for D (6 bases each). With 1 base removed from V and 2 bases from J, the gap between germline ends came to 12 bases. The germline V gene encodes CDR1 SEHNR and CDR2 FQNEAQ (reference sequence). The CDR3 consists of 15 residues. The CDR3 here is CASSLEGGFTYEQYF. The DNA for the CDR3 is TGTGCCAGCAGCTTAGAGGGGGGTTTTACCTACGAGCAGTACTTC.

This clonotype was detected only a few times. This sequence joins TRBV12-3 or TRBV12-4 and TRBJ2-3; D not certain. The CDR3 contains 14 residues. The ends were cut back, 10 bases at V and 3 bases at J, with 17 bases in the middle. The CDR3 is CATDPERTTDTQYF. The CDR3 DNA follows: TGTGCCACCGATCCCGAGCGAACAACAGATACGCAGTATTTT.

This clonotype was seen many times. The chain joins TRBV7-2 to TRBJ1-1; D uncertain. Germline V gene data show CDR1 as SGHTA and CDR2 as FQGNSA. This CDR3 is built from 14 residues. The ends were cut back, 1 base at V and 1 base at J, with 7 bases in the middle. As DNA, the CDR3 is TGTGCCAGCAGCTTAGATCCCACGAACACTGAAGCTTTCTTT. Protein product: CASSLDPTNTEAFF. Looking up the rest from reference TRBV7-2 and TRBJ1-1 gives the full variable domain: GAGVSQSPSNKVTEKGKDVELRCDPISGHTALYWYRQSLGQGLEFLIYFQGNSAPDKSGLPSDRFSAERTGGSVSTLTIQRTQQEDSAVYLCASSLDPTNTEAFFGQGTRLTVV.

This clonotype showed up just a few times. The chain is built from TRBV12-3 or TRBV12-4 and TRBJ2-3, with TRBD1 matching 8 bases. This CDR3 spans 19 amino acids. The ends lost 5 bases at V and 0 bases at J; junction bases unmatched: 16. The chain's CDR3 is CASSPTRPETGASTDTQYF. The CDR3 coding sequence is TGTGCCAGCAGTCCCACCCGCCCGGAGACAGGGGCTAGCACAGATACGCAGTATTTT.

The V call is TRBV7-8, the J call TRBJ1-1; TRBD1 might be the D (5 bases). V was trimmed by 2 bases and J by 0 bases, leaving 13 bases between them. Germline V gene sequence: CDR1 SGHVS, CDR2 FQNEAQ. The CDR3 has 16 residues. CDR3 bases: TGTGCCAGCAGCTTAAGTGGGGGTCCAATGAACACTGAAGCTTTCTTT. Its translation: CASSLSGGPMNTEAFF.